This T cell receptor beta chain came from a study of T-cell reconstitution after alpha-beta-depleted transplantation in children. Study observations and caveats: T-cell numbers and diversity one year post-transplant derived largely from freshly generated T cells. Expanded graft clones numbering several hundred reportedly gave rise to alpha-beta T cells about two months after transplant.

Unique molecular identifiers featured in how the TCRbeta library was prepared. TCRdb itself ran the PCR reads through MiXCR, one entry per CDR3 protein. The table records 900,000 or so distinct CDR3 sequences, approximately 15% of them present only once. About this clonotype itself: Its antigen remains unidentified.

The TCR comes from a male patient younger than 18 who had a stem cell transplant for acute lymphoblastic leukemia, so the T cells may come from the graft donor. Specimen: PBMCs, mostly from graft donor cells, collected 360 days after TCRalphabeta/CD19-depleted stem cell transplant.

The CDR3 loop reads CASSLGLSSGGWGPTDTQYF. The CDR3 bases are TGTGCCAGCAGCTTAGGCCTCAGTAGCGGGGGATGGGGGCCCACAGATACGCAGTATTTT. This sequence joins TRBV7-8 and TRBJ2-3, with 9 bases identical to TRBD2. The germline V gene encodes CDR1 SGHVS and CDR2 FQNEAQ. CDR3 length: 20 amino acids. The V gene end was trimmed by 1 base and the J gene end by 2 bases; junction bases not matched to a gene: 16. Supplemented by reference TRBV7-8 and TRBJ2-3, the full variable domain reads GAGVSQSPRYKVAKRGQDVALRCDPISGHVSLFWYQQALGQGPEFLTYFQNEAQLDKSGLPSDRFFAERPEGSVSTLKIQRTQQEDSAVYLCASSLGLSSGGWGPTDTQYFGPGTRLTVL.